These 32 T cell receptor beta chains were all obtained from the same sample, sequenced in a study of post-analysis software for immune sequencing data (dated by TCRdb to about 2015). The time point label on this specimen signifies: second blood draw from one MS patient after hematopoietic stem cell transplantation. Receptors were amplified or captured by PCR. The listed sequencing device is Illumina HiSeq 2500. Unique molecular identifiers were incorporated into TCR beta cDNA libraries to reduce PCR and sequencing biases. In TCRdb, the public reads were trimmed at Q25 with fastp and aligned with MiXCR, with productive beta chains retained. Each CDR3 protein appears once, grouped with its most common genes and DNA. This sample has 160,000 or so distinct CDR3 sequences in its table, and around 34% of those were observed once. The ten top clones hold about 26% of the sample. The specimen was blood, collected after autologous hematopoietic stem cell transplantation. Receptors were obtained from a girl aged 10-17 years with multiple sclerosis. Donor details come from another sample of the same person, matched by shared clones.

The V and J genes are TRBV6-1 and TRBJ2-7; 8 bases map to TRBD2. Unmatched junction bases numbered 16, after V lost 4 bases and J lost 2 bases. Germline lookup yields CDR1 MNHNS and CDR2 SASEGT. This CDR3 comprises 18 residues. CDR3 protein: CASSGGAGGLGSAYEQYF. The CDR3, as DNA: TGTGCCAGCAGTGGGGGGGCCGGGGGACTAGGGTCCGCCTACGAGCAGTACTTC.

This chain links TRBV20-1 with TRBJ2-1, with 10 bases that match TRBD2. The CDR3 loop spans 15 amino acids. Trimming at V came to 1 base and at J to 4 bases, leaving 4 bases not matched to a gene. Germline V gives CDR1 DFQATT, CDR2 SNEGSKA (reference sequence). CDR3 nucleotides: TGCAGTGCTAGAGGGACTAGCGGTCTATACAATGAGCAGTTCTTC. Its protein product is CSARGTSGLYNEQFF.

This chain joins TRBV7-9 and TRBJ2-1; 11 positions match TRBD2. V was clipped by 6 bases and J by 8 bases; unmatched bases: 6. The CDR3 consists of 14 residues. Germline V gives CDR1 SEHNR, CDR2 FQNEAQ (reference sequence). DNA for the CDR3: TGTGCCAGCAGTACTAGCGGGAGTAGGTATGAGCAGTTCTTC. Translated, it gives CASSTSGSRYEQFF. Together with reference TRBV7-9 and TRBJ2-1, the CDR3 gives the full variable domain: DTGVSQNPRHKITKRGQNVTFRCDPISEHNRLYWYRQTLGQGPEFLTYFQNEAQLEKSRLLSDRFSAERPKGSFSTLEIQRTEQGDSAMYLCASSTSGSRYEQFFGPGTRLTVL.

The CDR3 is CASSPSERGSSYNEQFF. The CDR3 DNA reads TGCGCCAGCAGCCCGAGCGAGCGGGGGAGCTCCTACAATGAGCAGTTCTTC. The chain has TRBV4-3 and TRBJ2-1; 8 nucleotides line up with TRBD2. This CDR3 has 17 residues. CDR1 is LGHNA, CDR2 YSLEER, per germline. Trimming cost V 4 bases and J 0 bases; bases outside gene matches: 8.

The rearrangement joins TRBV12-3 or TRBV12-4 to TRBJ2-1; 11 positions agree with TRBD1. V lost 1 base to trimming and J lost 10 bases; unmatched junction nucleotides: 6. This CDR3 contains 15 residues. CDR3 DNA: TGTGCCAGCAGTTTAGGGACAGGGGGCCCGGAGGAGCAGTTCTTC. Encoded protein: CASSLGTGGPEEQFF.

The chain is built from TRBV20-1 and TRBJ2-1, with 12 bases matching TRBD2. The germline gives CDR1 DFQATT, CDR2 SNEGSKA (reference sequence). V lost 3 bases, J lost 8 bases, and 8 bases stayed unmatched. This CDR3 region has 15 residues. As DNA, the CDR3 is TGCAGTGCTAGCCACGGACTAGCGGGGTTGGATGAGCAGTTCTTC. Residues: CSASHGLAGLDEQFF.

V and J are TRBV13 and TRBJ2-4; D is perhaps TRBD1 or TRBD2 (5 bases each). The end of the DNA aligns better with TRBJ2-7, so the J call may be wrong. The CDR3 totals 15 residues. Germline V gene data show CDR1 as PRHDT and CDR2 as FYEKMQ (reference sequence). The CDR3 loop is CASSLGTGPAYEQYF. In DNA, the CDR3 is TGTGCCAGCAGCTTAGGGACGGGGCCTGCCTACGAGCAGTACTTC.

The chain carries TRBV19 and TRBJ2-4; tentatively, D is TRBD1 (6 bases). The J call is uncertain, as TRBJ2-7 better fits the DNA end. CDR3 length: 13 amino acids. Looked up from germline, CDR1 is LNHDA and CDR2 is SQIVND (reference sequence). CDR3: CASSTGHLGEQYF. CDR3 DNA: TGTGCCAGTAGTACGGGACATCTAGGCGAGCAGTACTTC.

There are a few counts of this clonotype. The chain has TRBV6-5 and TRBJ2-5; 7 nucleotides agree with TRBD1. The CDR3 runs 16 residues. CDR1 is MNHEY, CDR2 SVGAGI, per germline. The J segment lost 2 bases and the V segment lost 1 base, leaving 7 bases of the junction unmatched. CDR3 sequence: CASSYLGPQGQETQYF. CDR3 DNA sequence: TGTGCCAGCAGTTACTTGGGTCCACAGGGGCAAGAGACCCAGTACTTC.

This clonotype has just a few counts. The CDR3 DNA follows: TGTGCCAGCAGCCGAGAAATCTTCCCTGGTCAGGGCTACGAGCAGTACTTC. This codes for CASSREIFPGQGYEQYF. This chain links TRBV14 with TRBJ2-7, with D maybe TRBD1 (5 bases). CDR1 is SGHDN and CDR2 is FVKESK in the germline V gene. The V and J ends lost 4 bases and 3 bases respectively, with 22 bases between them. The CDR3 extends over 17 amino acids.

To note about this clonotype: A much more abundant neighbour one base away suggests this may be a read error. The chain carries TRBV4-2 and TRBJ2-4; D may be TRBD2 (7 bases). Germline lookup yields CDR1 LGHNA and CDR2 YNFKEQ. The CDR3 sequence is 21 residues long. CDR3 sequence: CASSQEWLGDSGGHRENVQYF. The CDR3 region has the DNA TGTGCCAGCAGCCAAGAGTGGCTTGGAGATTCCGGGGGGCATCGGGAAAACGTTCAGTACTTC.

This clonotype was seen only a few times. The V call is TRBV20-1, the J call TRBJ2-2; TRBD1 aligns across 9 bases. The J segment lost 0 bases and the V segment lost 3 bases, leaving 2 bases of the junction unmatched. CDR1 and CDR2 from the germline V gene are DFQATT and SNEGSKA (reference sequence). The CDR3 has 15 amino acids. The CDR3 region is CSASGTGPNTGELFF. CDR3 nucleotide sequence: TGCAGTGCTAGTGGGACAGGGCCGAACACCGGGGAGCTGTTTTTT.

A few counts support this clonotype. The rearrangement links TRBV4-3 to TRBJ2-7; tentatively, D is TRBD2 (5 bases). The V gene lost 0 bases and the J gene lost 1 base, with 10 bases spanning the gap. Germline CDR1 and CDR2: LGHNA and YSLEER. The CDR3 totals 15 residues. The CDR3 loop reads CASSQEREWSYEQYF. For the CDR3, the DNA is TGCGCCAGCAGCCAAGAGAGGGAATGGTCCTACGAGCAGTACTTC.

In this sample, this clonotype turned up many times. V usage is TRBV9 and J usage is TRBJ2-3; the D is unclear. The CDR3 totals 17 residues. CDR1 and CDR2 (germline): SGDLS, YYNGEE. Between the trimmed V and J ends, which lost 2 bases and 6 bases, there was a span of 22 bases. CDR3 DNA: TGTGCCAGCAGCGTCGAGGTAGGCCTGGACCTGATGGATACGCAGTATTTT. Translation: CASSVEVGLDLMDTQYF.

Here the CDR3 reads CASSYSTSGKAEQFF. DNA for the CDR3: TGTGCCAGCAGTTACTCGACTAGCGGGAAAGCTGAGCAGTTCTTC. The V call is TRBV6-2 or TRBV6-3, the J call TRBJ2-1; 11 nucleotides agree with TRBD2. The CDR3 contains 15 residues. Germline assignment: CDR1 MNHEY and CDR2 SVGEGT. Trimming at V came to 0 bases and at J to 9 bases, leaving 4 bases not matched to a gene.

This clonotype was observed a few times. The chain carries TRBV11-2 and TRBJ2-1; maybe TRBD2 (5 bases). Germline V gene lookup returns CDR1 SGHAT and CDR2 FQNNGV. V lost 0 bases and J 5 bases, leaving 11 bases between the germline ends. CDR3 length equals 15 residues. In DNA, the CDR3 is TGTGCCAGCAGCTTAGATCCTAGGCGGGACAATGAGCAGTTCTTC. It specifies CASSLDPRRDNEQFF.

With respect to this clonotype: A read error may be the cause here, since a much bigger clone is one base away. This chain joins TRBV5-1 and TRBJ1-1; 8 bases align to TRBD1. The CDR3 covers 13 residues. V gave up 3 bases and J gave up 5 bases; unmatched junction bases: 3. Germline loops: CDR1 SGHRS, CDR2 YFSETQ. In nucleotides, the CDR3 is TGCGCCAGCAGCTCCAGGGGGCCTACTGAAGCTTTCTTT. This translates into CASSSRGPTEAFF.

This clonotype was seen only a few times. CDR3 protein: CASSHRGSYEQYF. In DNA form, the CDR3 reads TGTGCCAGCAGCCACCGGGGCTCCTACGAGCAGTACTTC. The V gene is TRBV28, the J gene TRBJ2-7; possibly TRBD2 for D (5 bases). The CDR3 is 13 residues long. The V end was cut by 6 bases, the J end by 0 bases, with 9 bases between. CDR1 and CDR2 (germline): MDHEN, SYDVKM.

The chain joins TRBV3-1 to TRBJ2-7; the match to TRBD2 covers 7 bases. CDR1 and CDR2 (germline): LGHDT, YNNKEL (reference sequence). J was trimmed by 5 bases and V by 0 bases; bases with no gene match: 22. This CDR3 is 20 amino acids long. The CDR3, as DNA: TGTGCCAGCAGCCAAGATCTACGGGGCTACGCGGGAGTAGAGTCGAACGAGCAGTACTTC. It encodes CASSQDLRGYAGVESNEQYF.

This clonotype was counted only a few times. This chain links TRBV20-1 with TRBJ2-3; 8 bases match TRBD2. Germline CDR1 reads DFQATT; CDR2 reads SNEGSKA (reference sequence). CDR3 size: 13 residues. V dropped 3 bases and J dropped 5; count of bases not matched to a gene: 4. DNA of the CDR3: TGCAGTGCTAGCGGGAGGGCAGGAGATACGCAGTATTTT. This encodes CSASGRAGDTQYF.

The rearrangement links TRBV6-2 or TRBV6-3 to TRBJ2-5; D might be TRBD1 (6 bases). The CDR3 loop spans 15 amino acids. The V and J ends lost 7 bases and 2 bases respectively, with 17 bases between them. The germline V gene has CDR1 MNHEY and CDR2 SVGEGT. The CDR3 sequence: CASTAQGSLQETQYF. For the CDR3, the DNA is TGTGCCAGCACCGCACAGGGCAGTCTACAAGAGACCCAGTACTTC.

About this clonotype itself: Given a much more abundant clone one base away, this may be a read error. The chain is built from TRBV7-9 and TRBJ2-1; 10 bases fit TRBD1. CDR1 and CDR2 (germline): SEHNR, FQNEAQ (reference sequence). J gave up 6 bases and V 5 bases, and 7 bases lay outside the gene matches. The CDR3 contains 15 residues. The CDR3 DNA sequence: TGTGCCAGCAGCCTCGGACAGGGGGGTAGCAATGAGCAGTTCTTC. This encodes CASSLGQGGSNEQFF.

This clonotype was observed a handful of times. Mismatch with germline at one junction end may stem from a read error. J is TRBJ2-3 and V is TRBV20-1; the match to TRBD1 covers 7 bases. The germline V gene has CDR1 DFQATT and CDR2 SNEGSKA (reference sequence). The length of the CDR3 is 13 residues. This CDR3 is CSAGDRVLDTQYF. As DNA, the CDR3 is TGCAGTGCTGGAGACAGGGTATTAGATACGCAGTATTTT.

This clonotype was counted between two and nine times. The chain recombines TRBV28 with TRBJ1-4; tentatively, D is TRBD1 (5 bases). There are 16 residues in the CDR3. The V and J ends lost 1 base and 0 bases respectively, with 9 bases between them. In germline, CDR1 is MDHEN, CDR2 SYDVKM. For the CDR3, the DNA is TGTGCCAGCAGTTTATATGGGGGGTCAACTAATGAAAAACTGTTTTTT. This sequence encodes CASSLYGGSTNEKLFF. Together with reference TRBV28 and TRBJ1-4, the CDR3 gives the full variable domain: DVKVTQSSRYLVKRTGEKVFLECVQDMDHENMFWYRQDPGLGLRLIYFSYDVKMKEKGDIPEGYSVSREKKERFSLILESASTNQTSMYLCASSLYGGSTNEKLFFGSGTQLSVL.

This rearrangement joins TRBV20-1 to TRBJ2-6; D unclear. V was clipped by 6 bases and J by 0 bases, with 12 bases between them. The CDR3 is 15 amino acids. The germline V gene has CDR1 DFQATT and CDR2 SNEGSKA (reference sequence). The CDR3 DNA reads TGCAGTGCAACCGACCCGGTCTCTGGGGCCAACGTCCTGACTTTC. As protein: CSATDPVSGANVLTF.

The rearrangement joins TRBV7-3 to TRBJ1-1; possible D gene TRBD1, 6 bases. V shed 4 bases and J shed 8 bases, with 14 bases lying between them. Germline assignment: CDR1 SGHTA and CDR2 FQGTGA. The CDR3 is made up of 13 amino acids. The CDR3 spells CASSSTRGAEAFF. The CDR3 coding sequence is TGTGCCAGCAGCTCTACTCGGGGGGCGGAAGCTTTCTTT.

V is TRBV29-1 and J is TRBJ2-3; TRBD2 is a possible D gene (6 bases). CDR1 and CDR2 from the germline V gene are SQVTM and ANQGSEA. The V and J ends lost 3 bases and 2 bases respectively, with 15 bases between them. The CDR3 has 15 residues. CDR3 DNA sequence: TGCAGCGTTGATCGGTTGGCGGGACTCACAGATACGCAGTATTTT. This translates into CSVDRLAGLTDTQYF.

A word on this clonotype: A read error may explain this, as a much larger clone is one base away. The chain has TRBV5-1 and TRBJ2-3; possible D gene TRBD2, 6 bases. Germline V CDR1 and CDR2: SGHRS, YFSETQ. The CDR3 extends over 14 amino acids. Trimming left V 4 bases short and J 0 bases short, with 9 bases between. The CDR3 loop reads CASSAGPSTDTQYF. The CDR3 DNA follows: TGCGCCAGCAGCGCGGGACCCAGCACAGATACGCAGTATTTT.

This clonotype is a singleton in its sample. Possible read error: a much larger clone is one base away. The rearrangement uses TRBV10-3 and TRBJ2-7, with D uncertain. Germline CDR1 ENHRY, CDR2 SYGVKD. Trimming cost V 2 bases and J 3 bases, with 8 bases left between them. This CDR3 spans 13 amino acids. CDR3 region: CAISEGPYYEQYF. The CDR3, as DNA: TGTGCCATCAGTGAGGGACCCTACTACGAGCAGTACTTC.

On this clonotype: One junction end disagrees with the germline gene, perhaps due to a read error. The CDR3: CAGSLERNRGQETQYF. Here the CDR3 DNA reads TGTGCCGGCAGCTTGGAACGTAACAGGGGACAAGAGACCCAGTACTTC. This chain links TRBV5-6 with TRBJ2-5; 7 bases match TRBD1. CDR1 SGHDT and CDR2 YYEEEE come from the germline V gene. The CDR3 loop spans 16 amino acids.

About this clonotype itself: The junction shows a germline mismatch at one end, possibly a read error. The chain links TRBV10-3 to TRBJ2-2; no clear D. The CDR3 spans 11 residues. Germline-derived CDR1 and CDR2 are ENHRY and SYGVKD. CDR3 region: CAITETGELFF. In nucleotides, the CDR3 is TGTGCCATCACTGAGACCGGGGAGCTGTTTTTT.

The chain employs TRBV7-2 and TRBJ1-2, with 10 bases lining up with TRBD1. CDR1 and CDR2 (germline): SGHTA, FQGNSA. V shed 5 bases, J shed 0 bases, and the junction held 3 bases outside the gene matches. This CDR3 has 15 amino acids. DNA for the CDR3: TGTGCCAGCAGCCTGGACAGGGGGACTAACTATGGCTACACCTTC. Its translation: CASSLDRGTNYGYTF.